This T cell receptor beta chain came from a study of low-dose radiotherapy and immunotherapy resistance in tumors. The CDR3 has 14 amino acids. The V gene lost 1 base and the J gene lost 4 bases, with 10 bases spanning the gap. The germline CDR1 and CDR2 sequences are SGHTA and FQGNSA. TRAV- and TRBV-specific primers primed first-strand cDNA, covering alpha and beta chains. The authors amplified TCRs for 15 to 25 PCR cycles with a constant-region primer and a V-primer adapter. Each CDR3 protein gets one entry after TCRdb re-called the reads with MiXCR. The sample holds about 12,000 distinct CDR3 sequences; 76% are singletons and the top ten take 3.4%.

The source is a human donor with advanced metastatic prostate, ovarian, gallbladder or colorectal cancer (not recorded which). This table probably holds off-target reads from a library built for another chain. The gene calls are TRBV7-2 and TRBJ1-2; unclear D gene. CDR3 sequence reads: CASSLGQSFYGYTF. DNA for the CDR3: TGTGCCAGCAGCTTAGGTCAGAGCTTCTATGGCTACACCTTC. Supplemented by reference TRBV7-2 and TRBJ1-2, the full variable domain reads GAGVSQSPSNKVTEKGKDVELRCDPISGHTALYWYRQSLGQGLEFLIYFQGNSAPDKSGLPSDRFSAERTGGSVSTLTIQRTQQEDSAVYLCASSLGQSFYGYTFGSGTRLTVV.